The source of this T cell receptor (beta chain) is a study of CD8+ T cells in alopecia areata. Regarding the study as a whole: With tofacitinib ongoing, many expanded lesional clones persisted in both scalp and blood.

As for treatment: oral pan-JAK inhibitor, 5-10 mg twice daily. Reverse transcribed after extraction, RNA yielded cDNA as the sequencing template. Here immunoSEQ multiplex PCR was the method, and the copy in TCRdb shows in-frame clones only, minus some. The repertoire holds about 210,000 clones, with under 70% as singletons. Germline CDR1 is SNHLY and CDR2 is FYNNEI. The CDR3 loop spans 13 amino acids. Trimming left V 6 bases short and J 4 bases short, with 12 bases between. Concerning this clone: Its target is unknown.

The specimen comprised CD4+ T cells sorted from blood, sampled at week 4, from a patient treated with tofacitinib. The sequence was obtained from a human donor with alopecia areata. This rearrangement joins TRBV2 to TRBJ1-2; D is possibly TRBD1 (6 bases). The CDR3 loop reads CASRVGQFYGYTF. The CDR3 DNA reads TGTGCCAGCAGGGTTGGACAGTTCTATGGCTACACCTTC.